A single sample gave rise to the 10 T cell receptor beta chains below, sequenced in a study of blood T cell repertoires in COVID-19. Sequenced by immunoSEQ multiplex PCR; TCRdb stores in-frame clones only, minus some. The sample consists of 150,000 to 200,000 clones, around nine tenths of them appearing once. Sample: peripheral blood. Every receptor here comes from a man in his late teens or twenties with active or convalescent COVID-19.

The chain joins TRBV29-1 to TRBJ1-2; D is undetermined. The CDR3 loop spans 13 amino acids. Trimming cost V 3 bases and J 5 bases, with 13 bases left between them. Germline CDR1 is SQVTM and CDR2 is ANQGSEA. The CDR3, as DNA: TGCAGCGTTGAGATCTCAGGTTCTTATGGCTACACCTTC. It specifies CSVEISGSYGYTF.

This clone occurred once. The V call is TRBV10-1, the J call TRBJ2-3, with TRBD1 matching over 8 bases. The germline V gene has CDR1 WNHNN and CDR2 SYGVQD (reference sequence). V gave up 0 bases and J gave up 6 bases; unmatched junction bases: 14. This CDR3 is 18 amino acids long. CDR3 region: CASSESCVPRTGSDTQYF. CDR3 coding DNA: TGCGCCAGCAGTGAGTCGTGTGTGCCGCGGACAGGGTCGGATACGCAGTATTTT.

This chain uses TRBV7-9 with TRBJ1-1; tentative D call: TRBD1 (6 bases). The CDR3 sequence is 17 residues long. CDR1 and CDR2 from the germline V gene are SEHNR and FQNEAQ (reference sequence). V was trimmed by 1 base and J by 4 bases, leaving 19 bases between them. This CDR3 reads CASSLVQGGLIRTEAFF. CDR3 bases: TGTGCCAGCAGCTTAGTACAGGGCGGCCTCATCCGCACTGAAGCTTTCTTT.

This clone turned up a few times. CDR3 DNA sequence: TGTGCCAGCAGCTTAGGACAGAACACTGAAGCTTTCTTT. This codes for CASSLGQNTEAFF. The rearrangement links TRBV7-8 to TRBJ1-1; D not certain. Trimming left V 1 base short and J 1 base short, with 4 bases between. This CDR3 comprises 13 residues. The germline gives CDR1 SGHVS, CDR2 FQNEAQ.

The rearrangement uses TRBV2 and TRBJ1-2; no clear D. The germline gives CDR1 SNHLY, CDR2 FYNNEI. The CDR3 runs to 13 residues. V was pared by 1 base and J by 1 base, with 4 bases between. CDR3 in DNA: TGTGCCAGCAGTGAAGTTATTAACTATGGCTACACCTTC. Its translation is CASSEVINYGYTF.

V usage is TRBV18 and J usage is TRBJ2-7; 7 bases fit TRBD1. V lost 6 bases to trimming and J lost 3 bases; unmatched junction nucleotides: 11. The CDR3 covers 15 residues. The germline V gene encodes CDR1 KGHSH and CDR2 LQKENI. The CDR3 sequence: CASSRDRDISYEQYF. DNA of the CDR3: TGTGCCAGCTCCCGCGACAGGGATATTAGCTACGAGCAGTACTTC.

This clone was seen a few times. The chain has TRBV5-1 and TRBJ2-1; 9 bases fit TRBD2. With V trimmed by 4 bases and J by 5 bases, 7 bases remained unmatched. The CDR3 has 15 residues. Germline-derived CDR1 and CDR2 are SGHRS and YFSETQ. The CDR3, as DNA: TGCGCCAGCAGCACCTGGACTAGCGACAACAATGAGCAGTTCTTC. This encodes CASSTWTSDNNEQFF.

The rearrangement uses TRBV10-3 and TRBJ2-2, with 14 bases aligning to TRBD2. V trimming: 3 bases; J trimming: 7 bases; junction bases outside the gene matches: 10. The CDR3 runs to 18 residues. Germline CDR1 reads ENHRY; CDR2 reads SYGVKD. The CDR3 DNA reads TGTGCCATCAGTGAACGTCCGGGACTAGCGGGGGTGGGCGGGGAGCTGTTTTTT. Protein product: CAISERPGLAGVGGELFF.

This chain joins TRBV13 and TRBJ2-7; 9 positions agree with TRBD2. CDR3 length equals 13 residues. Trimming removed 6 bases from V and 8 bases from J; junction bases left unmatched: 8. The germline gives CDR1 PRHDT, CDR2 FYEKMQ (reference sequence). The CDR3 DNA is TGTGCCAGCAGGGCTAGCGGGACTTTAAAGCAGTACTTC. This gives the protein CASRASGTLKQYF.

V usage is TRBV4-1 and J usage is TRBJ2-3; 8 bases are a match to TRBD1. Germline CDR1 is MGHRA and CDR2 is YSYEKL. The ends lost 0 bases at V and 2 bases at J; junction bases unmatched: 4. This CDR3 is built from 16 residues. The CDR3 sequence: CASSQDRTGYTDTQYF. The CDR3 DNA reads as TGCGCCAGCAGCCAAGATCGGACAGGGTACACAGATACGCAGTATTTT.